These 24 T cell receptor beta chains came from one sample sequenced in a study of cytomegalovirus exposure and HLA in healthy donors. PCR was performed using 60 Vbeta and 13 Jbeta primers. Clones were sequenced by immunoSEQ multiplex PCR, and TCRdb holds only the in-frame ones, with some missing. This repertoire shows roughly 130,000 clones, 70% to 80% found once; its top ten account for approximately 3%. Sequences were obtained from PBMCs. The source of these receptors is a female donor in good health and CMV-seronegative.

The V call is TRBV5-1, the J call TRBJ2-3; no clear D gene. Germline V CDR1 and CDR2: SGHRS, YFSETQ. V was cut by 4 bases and J by 2 bases, with 20 bases left in between. The CDR3 sequence is 17 residues long. The CDR3 DNA reads TGCGCCAGCAGCACGATGGCCCCTGGTCCCTCCACAGATACGCAGTATTTT. Its protein is CASSTMAPGPSTDTQYF.

The chain uses TRBV5-1 and TRBJ1-2; 7 positions agree with TRBD1. This CDR3 is 17 amino acids long. Unmatched junction bases numbered 16, after V lost 0 bases and J lost 8 bases. Germline CDR1 SGHRS, CDR2 YFSETQ. The CDR3 loop is CASSLDPVQGGGGGYTF. The CDR3, as DNA: TGCGCCAGCAGCTTGGACCCCGTCCAGGGGGGCGGAGGAGGCTACACCTTC. Together with reference TRBV5-1 and TRBJ1-2, the CDR3 gives the full variable domain: KAGVTQTPRYLIKTRGQQVTLSCSPISGHRSVSWYQQTPGQGLQFLFEYFSETQRNKGNFPGRFSGRQFSNSRSEMNVSTLELGDSALYLCASSLDPVQGGGGGYTFGSGTRLTVV.

V gene TRBV27 combines with J gene TRBJ2-3; 9 nucleotides line up with TRBD2. Germline-derived CDR1 and CDR2 are MNHEY and SMNVEV (reference sequence). Trimming took 8 bases from V and 4 from J; bases not matched to a gene: 7. There are 14 residues in the CDR3. In DNA form, the CDR3 reads TGTGCCAGCCTGAGCGGGAGGAGGGCAGATACGCAGTATTTT. Residues: CASLSGRRADTQYF.

The chain employs TRBV30 and TRBJ1-4, with a tentative D call TRBD1 (5 bases). The CDR3 length is 14 residues. Per germline, CDR1 GTSNPN and CDR2 SVGIG (reference sequence). V dropped 4 bases and J dropped 0 bases, with 9 bases sitting between them. This chain's CDR3 is CAWKGHPTNEKLFF. The CDR3 DNA reads TGTGCCTGGAAGGGGCACCCAACTAATGAAAAACTGTTTTTT.

J is TRBJ1-2 and V is TRBV7-2, with D maybe TRBD1 (5 bases). The CDR3 covers 13 residues. Germline CDR1 and CDR2: SGHTA and FQGNSA. With 5 bases removed from V and 4 bases from J, the gap between germline ends came to 11 bases. CDR3 amino acids: CASSPDSTYGYTF. The CDR3 DNA sequence: TGTGCCAGCAGCCCAGACAGTACCTATGGCTACACCTTC.

V is TRBV11-2 and J is TRBJ1-4; the D gene is possibly TRBD1 (6 bases). Trimming cost V 1 base and J 2 bases, with 8 bases left between them. The CDR3 is 15 amino acids. Germline-derived CDR1 and CDR2 are SGHAT and FQNNGV. DNA for the CDR3: TGTGCCAGCAGCTTAGTCAGGGGCACTAATGAAAAACTGTTTTTT. It is translated as CASSLVRGTNEKLFF.

The chain recombines TRBV5-4 with TRBJ1-4, with TRBD1 matching over 10 bases. CDR1 and CDR2 (germline): SGHNT, YYREEE (reference sequence). The CDR3 runs to 16 residues. V shed 3 bases, J shed 6 bases, and the junction held 8 bases outside the gene matches. CDR3 amino acids: CASSSGPGTGDEKLFF. DNA of the CDR3: TGTGCCAGCAGCTCTGGCCCCGGGACAGGGGATGAAAAACTGTTTTTT.

The chain is built from TRBV12-5 and TRBJ1-5, with a possible D match to TRBD1 (6 bases). Per germline, CDR1 LGHNT and CDR2 FRNRAP. The CDR3 totals 15 residues. Trimming removed 5 bases at V and 3 bases at J, with 14 bases between. For the CDR3, the DNA is TGTGCTAGTGGTCCGGTAGGGGGAACCAATCAGCCCCAGCATTTT. It codes for CASGPVGGTNQPQHF.

The gene calls are TRBV9 and TRBJ2-3; the match to TRBD2 covers 7 bases. Germline V CDR1 and CDR2: SGDLS, YYNGEE. Unmatched junction bases numbered 16, after V lost 7 bases and J lost 2 bases. The length of the CDR3 is 17 residues. CDR3 DNA sequence: TGTGCCAGCGACCCATCGGGGGGAGCGGGGATCACAGATACGCAGTATTTT. Encoded protein: CASDPSGGAGITDTQYF.

The chain couples TRBV25-1 to TRBJ2-1, with D possibly being TRBD1 (5 bases). CDR3 length: 16 residues. V lost 5 bases to trimming and J lost 0 bases, with 14 bases between them. Germline lookup yields CDR1 MGHDK and CDR2 SYGVNS. The CDR3 bases are TGTGCCAGCAGTTTTCAGGGAAAGAGCTCCTACAATGAGCAGTTCTTC. This encodes CASSFQGKSSYNEQFF.

The gene calls are TRBV9 and TRBJ2-1; D is unclear. The V end was cut by 2 bases, the J end by 4 bases, with 4 bases between. CDR3 length equals 12 residues. The germline CDR1 and CDR2 sequences are SGDLS and YYNGEE. For the CDR3, the DNA is TGTGCCAGCAGCGTCGGTTACAATGAGCAGTTCTTC. Translated, it gives CASSVGYNEQFF.

The chain has TRBV6-4 and TRBJ1-6; D perhaps matches TRBD1 (6 bases). In germline, CDR1 is MRHNA, CDR2 SNTAGT. The CDR3 length is 14 residues. Trimming removed 8 bases at V and 8 bases at J, with 16 bases between. CDR3 region: CASFLQGADSPLHF. The CDR3 DNA sequence: TGTGCCAGCTTTCTACAGGGAGCGGATTCACCCCTCCACTTT.

The V call is TRBV7-6, the J call TRBJ1-1; D is possibly TRBD1 (5 bases). The CDR3 is made up of 14 amino acids. The germline V gene encodes CDR1 SGHVS and CDR2 FNYEAQ. Trimming shortened V by 7 bases and J by 0 bases, and 12 bases separated the two germline ends. The CDR3 reads CASNPGLVNTEAFF. DNA of the CDR3: TGTGCCAGCAATCCGGGACTCGTGAACACTGAAGCTTTCTTT.

The chain links TRBV7-8 to TRBJ2-1, with a weak D call TRBD2 (5 bases). CDR3 length equals 13 residues. The germline V gene has CDR1 SGHVS and CDR2 FQNEAQ. V lost 5 bases to trimming and J lost 9 bases, with 14 bases between them. The chain's CDR3 is CASSPPPAGEQFF. Here the CDR3 DNA reads TGTGCCAGCAGCCCACCTCCCGCGGGTGAGCAGTTCTTC.

To note about this clone: Other nucleotide sequences in the sample specify the same CDR3. This chain joins TRBV5-6 and TRBJ1-5; TRBD1 aligns across 8 bases. The germline CDR1 and CDR2 sequences are SGHDT and YYEEEE. The CDR3 is made up of 16 amino acids. The ends lost 0 bases at V and 2 bases at J; junction bases unmatched: 4. The CDR3 is CASSLGTGIGNQPQHF. The CDR3 DNA is TGTGCCAGCAGCTTGGGGACAGGGATAGGCAATCAGCCCCAGCATTTT.

The CDR3 sequence is CASSRQGIGGYTF. CDR3 coding DNA: TGTGCCAGCAGTCGACAGGGAATTGGAGGCTACACCTTC. This chain links TRBV6-6 with TRBJ1-2; TRBD1 aligns across 7 bases. The CDR3 runs 13 residues. Germline-derived CDR1 and CDR2 are MNHNY and SVGAGI (reference sequence). V shed 5 bases, J shed 8 bases, and the junction held 8 bases outside the gene matches.

The gene calls are TRBV4-1 and TRBJ2-2; TRBD2 aligns across 10 bases. The CDR3 is 16 amino acids. Germline lookup yields CDR1 MGHRA and CDR2 YSYEKL. V was clipped by 4 bases and J by 2 bases; unmatched bases: 4. The CDR3 DNA sequence: TGCGCCAGCAGCCCCCAGCGGGAGGGCAACACCGGGGAGCTGTTTTTT. Its translation is CASSPQREGNTGELFF.

The chain combines TRBV7-9 with TRBJ2-2; 7 bases fit TRBD1. The CDR3 is 15 residues long. J lost 5 bases, V lost 5 bases, and 8 bases had no gene match. Germline CDR1 is SEHNR and CDR2 is FQNEAQ (reference sequence). The DNA for the CDR3 is TGTGCCAGCAGCCAGGGGACAGATCGTACCGGGGAGCTGTTTTTT. This codes for CASSQGTDRTGELFF.

The rearrangement uses TRBV4-3 and TRBJ2-1, with D uncertain. Germline V gene sequence: CDR1 LGHNA, CDR2 YSLEER. Trimming removed 4 bases from V and 0 bases from J, with 13 bases in between. This CDR3 region has 16 residues. In DNA form, the CDR3 reads TGCGCCAGCAGCCGGTACTTAACGAGCTCCTACAATGAGCAGTTCTTC. As protein: CASSRYLTSSYNEQFF.

This rearrangement joins TRBV29-1 to TRBJ2-3, with 7 bases that match TRBD2. This CDR3 has 13 amino acids. The germline V gene has CDR1 SQVTM and CDR2 ANQGSEA. V lost 7 bases and J lost 0; bases outside the gene matches: 4. The chain's CDR3 is CSASGTSTDTQYF. The CDR3 bases are TGCAGCGCAAGCGGGACTAGCACAGATACGCAGTATTTT.

The chain employs TRBV19 and TRBJ1-1, with D hard to call. The CDR3 has 12 amino acids. CDR1 is LNHDA and CDR2 is SQIVND in the germline V gene (reference sequence). V was cut by 1 base and J by 5 bases, with 5 bases left in between. The CDR3 bases are TGTGCCAGTAGTATAGGGGCGACTGAAGCTTTCTTT. Its protein product is CASSIGATEAFF.

This clone has ten or more counts. The chain employs TRBV5-1 and TRBJ1-2, with unresolved D. The CDR3 sequence is 12 residues long. Per germline, CDR1 SGHRS and CDR2 YFSETQ. Between the trimmed V and J ends, which lost 7 bases and 6 bases, there was a span of 13 bases. DNA of the CDR3: TGCGCCAGCCGCATCACGGGTAATGGCTACACCTTC. Its translation is CASRITGNGYTF.

This rearrangement joins TRBV15 to TRBJ2-7; tentative D call: TRBD2 (6 bases). Deletions cut 3 bases from V and 7 bases from J, with 7 bases between. Germline values: CDR1 LNHNV, CDR2 YYDKDF (reference sequence). The CDR3 is 11 amino acids. CDR3 residues: CATSSAGEQYF. CDR3 sequence (DNA): TGTGCCACCAGCAGTGCGGGAGAGCAGTACTTC.

This sequence joins TRBV5-6 and TRBJ1-4; a weak D match, TRBD1 (5 bases). In germline, CDR1 is SGHDT, CDR2 YYEEEE. V was shortened by 4 bases and J by 12 bases, with 19 bases between the two germline ends. The length of the CDR3 is 14 residues. In DNA, the CDR3 is TGTGCCAGCAGCCCCGTTGGAGTCTGGGGGGAACTGTTTTTT. Translated: CASSPVGVWGELFF.